Reported below is one T cell receptor beta chain. This entry is derived from a study of shared T cell receptors in the human thymus. TCRdb keeps only in-frame clones here, not all; method: immunoSEQ multiplex PCR. The sample consists of under 700,000 clones, about 80% of them appearing once. The CDR3 totals 13 residues. These data are also associated with another study on human thymus T cells. As reported in that work: Those donating were healthy Finnish infants in corrective surgery for congenital heart defects. Thymic and blood repertoires seemed to favor certain V and J genes.

What was sequenced was thymocytes. The clonotype originates from a boy under two years old with a congenital heart defect. The chain has TRBV21-1 and TRBJ1-5. TRBV21-1 has pseudogene status. CDR3 coding DNA: TGTGCCAGCCCCGGCCGGGGGAATCAGCCCCAGCATTTT. Its protein product is CASPGRGNQPQHF.